The sequence of this T cell receptor (beta chain) was determined in a study of T cell changes during pregnancy in multiple sclerosis (dated by TCRdb to between 2018 and 2020). Broadly, across the study: The study looked at changes in the T cell repertoire across pregnancy in women with multiple sclerosis.

Library prep was done by the immunoSEQ multiplex PCR assay. TCRdb took this table from immuneACCESS and kept in-frame rearrangements with V and J called. Such tables lack part of the clones; where checked against another copy, unresolved V genes explain under half of the gap, and the rest is unexplained. Counted in this sample were tens of thousands of clones; about 91% of them appeared once. The ten largest account for 0.4% to 0.5% of the sample. Based on the germline V gene, the CDR1 and CDR2 sequences are KGHSH and LQKENI. Between the V and J ends, shortened by 3 bases and 8 bases respectively, the junction contains 11 bases. From the cysteine through the phenylalanine, the CDR3 covers 13 amino acids. Of all the DNA, just the CDR3 is kept, 39 bases in frame from base 1. Concerning this clone: Its binding antigen is unknown. The input lacks base qualities; no much larger clone sits a single base away.

The sample was CD4+ T cells from peripheral blood mononuclear cells, taken after pregnancy. The V and J genes are TRBV18 and TRBJ2-1, and possibly TRBD1, on 5 matching bases. The TCR comes from a female donor with multiple sclerosis, enrolled in a pregnancy study. The DNA is as follows: TGTGCCAGCTCACCGGACCAGGGTTATGAGCAGTTCTTC. It is translated as CASSPDQGYEQFF.